This record concerns one T cell receptor beta chain sequence. It has no known antigen specificity. The sample holds no much larger clone one base away, and base qualities are not on file. The entry originates in a study of blood T cells in healthy people across ages (dated by TCRdb to the mid-2010s). General notes on the study: In model experiments, template switching captured about one uniquely barcoded TCR beta cDNA molecule for every two T cells. Using deep sequencing normalized with unique cDNA molecular identifiers, the study measured how TCR beta repertoire diversity changes with age. The donors were split into four age groups: young (average about 15 years), middle-aged (roughly 40), aged (roughly 68) and long-lived (approximately 80). Donors of different ages were randomly distributed across sequencing lanes to avoid experimental bias. For two donors (one aged 18 to 30 and one aged 80 or older), the study analyzed two additional independent replicas of 1 million unique cDNA reads from the same blood draw. General conclusions and limits of the study: Bulk unsorted PBMC profiling prevented conclusive comparison of naive and antigen-experienced compartments. A strong correlation was found between observed TCR beta diversity and the percentage of naive T cells measured by flow cytometry. Compared with the aged group, the long-lived group had more naive CD4+ T cells, fewer expanded clones and increased TCR diversity, suggesting age selection. Estimates of total diversity from one million sequenced T cells were regarded as lower bounds and underestimates. Because donor CMV infection status was unknown, age-related changes in expanded clonotypes were potentially confounded. Observed TCR beta diversity per million T cells fell roughly linearly with age, and a significant reduction was already apparent by age around 44.

Systemically healthy Caucasian individuals from Russia, some 38 in total and aged roughly 6 to 100 years, were included as donors. Each donor gave about 10 milliliters of peripheral blood, drawn into EDTA-treated Vacutainer tubes. Ficoll-Paque density-gradient centrifugation was used to isolate PBMCs, with at least 6.5 million per sample. Trizol reagent was used to extract total RNA from PBMCs, with at least 6 micrograms per sample. For every donor, flow cytometry on a PBMC aliquot measured the percentage of naive CD45RAhigh/CD27high T cells. Receptor libraries were prepared by 5' RACE. The data were produced on an Illumina HiSeq 2500. The second PCR ran for roughly 7 to 12 cycles and used a J-beta primer mix along with a sample-barcoded 5' primer. Each TCR beta cDNA molecule received a unique molecular identifier from a template-switch 5' adaptor carrying 12 random nucleotides. Each sample yielded at least 2.5 million CDR3-containing paired-end reads. All of the RNA was converted into first-strand cDNA using the Mint cDNA synthesis kit, with a TRBC-specific oligonucleotide serving as the primer. All cDNA was treated with uracil-DNA glycosylase and then went through a first 18-cycle PCR with the universal primers M1SS and BC2_uni_R. The source study handled its data this way. Each sample was normalized by randomly selecting 1 million high-quality reads, each carrying a distinct molecular identifier. Instead of being binned into consensus sequences, reads that shared molecular identifiers were thrown out. MiTCR, set to a Q25 quality threshold and the strictest error-elimination algorithm, was used for CDR3 identification, clonotype clustering and error correction. Lower-bound total TCR beta diversity was estimated with a nonparametric unseen species model using Euler transformation. The raw public data were reprocessed by TCRdb itself: fastp quality trimming at Q25, MiXCR clonotype calling, in-frame beta chains only. Records with the same CDR3 protein are collapsed into one entry carrying the most frequent genes and DNA. What appears here as the V and J calls and clone size reflects TCRdb's work, not the paper's. Counted in this sample were 500,000 to 600,000 distinct CDR3 sequences; 27% of them appeared once. About 18% of the sample belongs to the ten largest clones.

The CDR3, from cysteine to phenylalanine, totals 16 residues. The kept DNA is CDR3 alone, 48 bases in frame from the first base. Per the germline V gene, SGHVS is the CDR1 and FNYEAQ is the CDR2. Ends trimmed: V by 5 bases, J by 4 bases; bases unmatched to a gene: 9. The sample was blood. The source is a woman aged 70-85 years in good health. The rearranged segments are TRBV7-6 and TRBJ2-5; 11 of the junction bases match TRBD2. The DNA sequence is given as TGTGCCAGCAGCCTCGAGACTAGCGGGGCCGTAGAGACCCAGTACTTC. Its translation is CASSLETSGAVETQYF.